What follows is one T cell receptor (beta chain) and its context. This entry belongs to a study of shared clonotypes between healthy human individuals. Healthy HIV-negative adults with no recent acute infections or vaccinations were recruited as donors. The unsorted samples had some 90 million PBMCs used for genomic DNA. The material for each subset, its genomic DNA, was split evenly across several immunoSEQ plates. The table came from immunoSEQ multiplex PCR; TCRdb's copy has only in-frame clones and leaves some out. The data hold around 500,000 clones, with 78% observed a single time. Germline CDR1 is SNHLY and CDR2 is FYNNEI. The CDR3 sequence is 13 residues long. The germline V and J ends were trimmed by 7 bases and 6 bases, with 14 bases remaining between them.

Material for sequencing was PBMCs. The origin of this receptor is a woman aged 40 to 49 in good health. Some clones in this sample may be carry-over from other donors' samples. The gene calls are TRBV2 and TRBJ2-3; possible D gene TRBD2, 6 bases. CDR3 bases: TGTGCCAGCATTTATGGGACTTCCGATACGCAGTATTTT. Protein sequence: CASIYGTSDTQYF.